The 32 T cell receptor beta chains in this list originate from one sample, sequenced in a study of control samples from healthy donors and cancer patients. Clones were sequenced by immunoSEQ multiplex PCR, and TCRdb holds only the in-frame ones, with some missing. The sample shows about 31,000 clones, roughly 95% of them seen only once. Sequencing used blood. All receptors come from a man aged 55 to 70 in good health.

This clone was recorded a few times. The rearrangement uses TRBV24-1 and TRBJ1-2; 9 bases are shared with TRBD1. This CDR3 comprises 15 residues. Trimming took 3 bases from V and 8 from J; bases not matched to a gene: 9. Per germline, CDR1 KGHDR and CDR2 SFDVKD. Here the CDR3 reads CATSDASDRGDGYTF. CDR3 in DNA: TGTGCCACCAGTGATGCATCGGACAGGGGCGACGGCTACACCTTC.

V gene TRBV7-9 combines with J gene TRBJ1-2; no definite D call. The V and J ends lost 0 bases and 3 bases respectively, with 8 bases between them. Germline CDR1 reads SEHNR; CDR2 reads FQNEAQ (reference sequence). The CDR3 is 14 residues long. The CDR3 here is CASSLAPEDYGYTF. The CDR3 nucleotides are TGTGCCAGCAGCTTAGCGCCTGAGGACTATGGCTACACCTTC.

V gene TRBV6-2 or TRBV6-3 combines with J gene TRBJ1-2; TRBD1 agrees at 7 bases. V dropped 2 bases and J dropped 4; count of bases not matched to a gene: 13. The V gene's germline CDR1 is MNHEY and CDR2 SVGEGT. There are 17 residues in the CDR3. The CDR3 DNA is TGTGCCAGCAGTTACCCGAGACAGGGAATTAAAGGCTATGGCTACACCTTC. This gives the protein CASSYPRQGIKGYGYTF.

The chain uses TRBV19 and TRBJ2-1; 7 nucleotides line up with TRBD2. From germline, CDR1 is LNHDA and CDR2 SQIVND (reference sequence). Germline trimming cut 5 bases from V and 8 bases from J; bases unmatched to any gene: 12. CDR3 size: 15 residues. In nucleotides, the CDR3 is TGTGCCAGTAGTGACCAAGGGACTACCAGGGATGAGCAGTTCTTC. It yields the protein CASSDQGTTRDEQFF.

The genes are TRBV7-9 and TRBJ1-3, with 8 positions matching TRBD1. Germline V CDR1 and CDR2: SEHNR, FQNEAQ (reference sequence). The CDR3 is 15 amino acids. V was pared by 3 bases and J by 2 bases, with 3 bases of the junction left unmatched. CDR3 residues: CASSLETGAGNTIYF. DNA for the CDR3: TGTGCCAGCAGCTTGGAGACAGGGGCTGGAAACACCATATATTTT.

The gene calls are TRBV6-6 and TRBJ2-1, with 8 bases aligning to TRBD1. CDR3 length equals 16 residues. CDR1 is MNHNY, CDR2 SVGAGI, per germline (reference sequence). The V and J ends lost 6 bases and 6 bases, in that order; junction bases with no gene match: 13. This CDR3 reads CASRGGVGTGLNEQFF. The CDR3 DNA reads TGTGCCAGCAGGGGGGGTGTCGGGACAGGCCTCAATGAGCAGTTCTTC.

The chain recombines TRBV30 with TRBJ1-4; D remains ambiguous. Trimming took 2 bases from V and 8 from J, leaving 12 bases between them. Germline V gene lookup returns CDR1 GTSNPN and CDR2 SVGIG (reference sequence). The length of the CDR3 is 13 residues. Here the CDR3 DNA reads TGTGCCTGGAGTCCCCCGTTGTCAGAAAAACTGTTTTTT. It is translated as CAWSPPLSEKLFF.

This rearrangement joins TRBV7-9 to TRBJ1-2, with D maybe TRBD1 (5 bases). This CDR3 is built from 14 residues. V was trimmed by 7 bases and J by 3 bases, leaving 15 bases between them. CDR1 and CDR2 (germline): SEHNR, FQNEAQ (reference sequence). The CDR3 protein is CASKRGGGDYGYTF. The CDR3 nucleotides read TGTGCCAGCAAGAGGGGCGGAGGTGACTATGGCTACACCTTC.

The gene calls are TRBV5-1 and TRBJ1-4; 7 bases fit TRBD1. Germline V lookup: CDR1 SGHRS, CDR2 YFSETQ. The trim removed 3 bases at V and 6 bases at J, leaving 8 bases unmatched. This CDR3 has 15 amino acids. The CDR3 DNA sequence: TGCGCCAGCAGCTGGACAGGTCTTTGGGATGAAAAACTGTTTTTT. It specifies CASSWTGLWDEKLFF.

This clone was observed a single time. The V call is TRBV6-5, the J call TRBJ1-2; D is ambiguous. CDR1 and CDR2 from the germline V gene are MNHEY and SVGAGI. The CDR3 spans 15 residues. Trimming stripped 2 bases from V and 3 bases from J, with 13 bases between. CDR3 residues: CASSYTHRAHYGYTF. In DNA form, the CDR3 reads TGTGCCAGCAGTTACACTCACCGGGCCCACTATGGCTACACCTTC.

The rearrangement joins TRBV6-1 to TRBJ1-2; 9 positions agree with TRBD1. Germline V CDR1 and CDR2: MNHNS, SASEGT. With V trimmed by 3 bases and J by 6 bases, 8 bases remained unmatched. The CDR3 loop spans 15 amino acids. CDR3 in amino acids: CASSDRRQGGHGYTF. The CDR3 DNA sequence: TGTGCCAGCAGTGACCGGAGACAGGGGGGCCATGGCTACACCTTC.

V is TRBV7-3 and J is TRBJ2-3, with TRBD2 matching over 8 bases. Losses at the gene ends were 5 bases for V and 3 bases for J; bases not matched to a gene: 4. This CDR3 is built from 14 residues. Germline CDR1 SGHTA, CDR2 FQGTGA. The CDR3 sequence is CASSLSGVTDTQYF. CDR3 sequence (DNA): TGTGCCAGCAGCCTTAGCGGGGTAACAGATACGCAGTATTTT.

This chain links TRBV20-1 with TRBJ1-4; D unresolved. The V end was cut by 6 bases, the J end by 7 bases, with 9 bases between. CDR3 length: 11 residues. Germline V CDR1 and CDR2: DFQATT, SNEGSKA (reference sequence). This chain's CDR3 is CSAHGAEKLFF. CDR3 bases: TGCAGTGCCCACGGTGCTGAAAAACTGTTTTTT.

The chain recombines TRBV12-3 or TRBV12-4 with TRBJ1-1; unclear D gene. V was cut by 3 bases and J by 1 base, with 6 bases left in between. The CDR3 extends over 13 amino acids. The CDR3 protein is CASSFNRNTEAFF. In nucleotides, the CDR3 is TGTGCCAGCAGTTTTAATCGGAACACTGAAGCTTTCTTT.

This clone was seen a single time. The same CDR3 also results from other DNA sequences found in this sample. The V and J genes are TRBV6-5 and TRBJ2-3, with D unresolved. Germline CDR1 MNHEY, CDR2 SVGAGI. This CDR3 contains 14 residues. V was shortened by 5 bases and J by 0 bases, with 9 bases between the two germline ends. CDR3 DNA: TGTGCCAGCAGTCCACGTCTTAGCACAGATACGCAGTATTTT. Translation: CASSPRLSTDTQYF.

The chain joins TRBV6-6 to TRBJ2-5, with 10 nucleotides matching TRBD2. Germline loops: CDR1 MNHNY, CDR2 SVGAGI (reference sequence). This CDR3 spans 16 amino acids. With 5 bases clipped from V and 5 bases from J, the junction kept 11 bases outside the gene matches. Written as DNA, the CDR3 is TGTGCCAGCAGTCCTCATATAGCGGGGGGTAAGGAGACCCAGTACTTC. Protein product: CASSPHIAGGKETQYF.

The CDR3: CASSVAGTRSYEQYF. As DNA, the CDR3 is TGTGCCAGCAGCGTAGCAGGGACTAGGTCCTACGAGCAGTACTTC. This sequence joins TRBV9 and TRBJ2-7, with TRBD2 matching over 8 bases. The CDR3 contains 15 residues. CDR1 is SGDLS, CDR2 YYNGEE, per germline. The V and J ends lost 0 bases and 1 base, in that order; junction bases with no gene match: 3.

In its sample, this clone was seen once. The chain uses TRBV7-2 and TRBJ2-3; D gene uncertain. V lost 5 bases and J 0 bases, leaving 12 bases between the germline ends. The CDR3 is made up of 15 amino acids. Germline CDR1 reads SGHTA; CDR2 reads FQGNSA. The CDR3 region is CASSPRDTSTDTQYF. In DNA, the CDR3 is TGTGCCAGCAGCCCCCGAGACACTAGCACAGATACGCAGTATTTT.

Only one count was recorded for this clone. This CDR3 reads CASSPGLLQSNEKLFF. The CDR3 nucleotides read TGTGCCAGCAGCCCGGGACTCCTGCAATCTAATGAAAAACTGTTTTTT. This chain links TRBV5-5 with TRBJ1-4; TRBD1 is a possible D gene (5 bases). CDR1 is SGHKS, CDR2 YYEKEE, per germline (reference sequence). V dropped 4 bases and J dropped 3 bases, with 16 bases sitting between them. This CDR3 has 16 residues.

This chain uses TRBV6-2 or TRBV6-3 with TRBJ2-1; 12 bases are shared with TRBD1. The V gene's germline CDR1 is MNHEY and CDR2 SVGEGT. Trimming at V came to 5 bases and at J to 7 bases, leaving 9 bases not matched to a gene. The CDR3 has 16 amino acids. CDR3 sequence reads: CASSSTGTGGKNEQFF. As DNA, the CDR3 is TGTGCCAGCAGTAGTACCGGGACAGGGGGCAAGAATGAGCAGTTCTTC.

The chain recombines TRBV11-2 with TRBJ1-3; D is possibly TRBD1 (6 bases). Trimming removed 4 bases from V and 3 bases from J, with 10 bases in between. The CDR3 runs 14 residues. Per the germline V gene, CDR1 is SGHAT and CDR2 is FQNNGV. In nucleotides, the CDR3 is TGTGCCAGCAGCTCACAGGGATTTGGAAACACCATATATTTT. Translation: CASSSQGFGNTIYF.

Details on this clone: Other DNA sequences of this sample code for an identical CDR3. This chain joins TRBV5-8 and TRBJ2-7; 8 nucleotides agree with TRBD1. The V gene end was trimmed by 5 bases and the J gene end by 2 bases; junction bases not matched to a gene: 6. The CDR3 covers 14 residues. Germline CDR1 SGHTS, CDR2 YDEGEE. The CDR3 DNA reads TGTGCCAGCAGAGGGACAGGTGGACCCTACGAGCAGTACTTC. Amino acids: CASRGTGGPYEQYF.

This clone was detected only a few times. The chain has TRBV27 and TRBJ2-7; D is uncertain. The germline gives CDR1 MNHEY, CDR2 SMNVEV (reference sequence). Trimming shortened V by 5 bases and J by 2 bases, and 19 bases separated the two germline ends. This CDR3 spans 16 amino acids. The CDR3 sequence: CASSPAGPAKAYEQYF. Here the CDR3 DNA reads TGTGCCAGCAGTCCCGCTGGGCCGGCCAAAGCCTACGAGCAGTACTTC.

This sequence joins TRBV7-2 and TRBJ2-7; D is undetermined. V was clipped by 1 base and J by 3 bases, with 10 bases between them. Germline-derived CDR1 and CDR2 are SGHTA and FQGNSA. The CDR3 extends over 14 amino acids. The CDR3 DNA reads TGTGCCAGCAGCTTAGAGCCAGGACGCTACGAGCAGTACTTC. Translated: CASSLEPGRYEQYF. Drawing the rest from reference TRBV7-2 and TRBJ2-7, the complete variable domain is GAGVSQSPSNKVTEKGKDVELRCDPISGHTALYWYRQSLGQGLEFLIYFQGNSAPDKSGLPSDRFSAERTGGSVSTLTIQRTQQEDSAVYLCASSLEPGRYEQYFGPGTRLTVT.

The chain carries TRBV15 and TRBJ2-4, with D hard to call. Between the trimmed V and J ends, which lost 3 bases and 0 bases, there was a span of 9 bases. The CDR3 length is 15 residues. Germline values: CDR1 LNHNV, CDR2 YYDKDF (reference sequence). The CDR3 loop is CATSSPKLAKNIQYF. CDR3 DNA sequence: TGTGCCACCAGCAGCCCTAAACTAGCCAAAAACATTCAGTACTTC.

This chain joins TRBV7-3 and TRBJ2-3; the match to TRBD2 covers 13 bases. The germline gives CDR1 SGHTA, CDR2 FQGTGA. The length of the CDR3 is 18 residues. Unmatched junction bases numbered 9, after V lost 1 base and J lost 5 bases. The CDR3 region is CASSLRGTSGVIGDTQYF. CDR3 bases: TGTGCCAGCAGCTTAAGGGGGACTAGCGGGGTTATTGGAGATACGCAGTATTTT.

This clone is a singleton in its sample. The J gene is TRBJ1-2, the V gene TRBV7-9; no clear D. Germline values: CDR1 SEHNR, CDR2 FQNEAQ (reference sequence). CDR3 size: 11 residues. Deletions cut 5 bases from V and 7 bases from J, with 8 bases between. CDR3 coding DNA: TGTGCCAGCAGCACAGACACTGGCTACACCTTC. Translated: CASSTDTGYTF. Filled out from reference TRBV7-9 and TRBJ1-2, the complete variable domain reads DTGVSQNPRHKITKRGQNVTFRCDPISEHNRLYWYRQTLGQGPEFLTYFQNEAQLEKSRLLSDRFSAERPKGSFSTLEIQRTEQGDSAMYLCASSTDTGYTFGSGTRLTVV.

In DNA, the CDR3 is TGTGCCAGCAGTTCAGGGGGCGGAAGCACTGAAGCTTTCTTT. Its translation is CASSSGGGSTEAFF. J is TRBJ1-1 and V is TRBV7-2; 8 nucleotides agree with TRBD1. From germline, CDR1 is SGHTA and CDR2 FQGNSA. The length of the CDR3 is 14 residues. V was pared by 6 bases and J by 4 bases, with 7 bases of the junction left unmatched.

The DNA of the CDR3 is TGTGCCAGCAGGGATGCGGGGGCAATACAATACGAGCAGTACTTC. It translates to CASRDAGAIQYEQYF. The chain recombines TRBV2 with TRBJ2-7; D is perhaps TRBD2 (7 bases). Germline V gene data show CDR1 as SNHLY and CDR2 as FYNNEI. This CDR3 has 15 residues. V was shortened by 6 bases and J by 4 bases, with 19 bases between the two germline ends.

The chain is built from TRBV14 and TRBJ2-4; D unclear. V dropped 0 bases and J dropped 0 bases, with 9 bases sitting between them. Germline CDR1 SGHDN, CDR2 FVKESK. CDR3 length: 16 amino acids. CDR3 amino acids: CASSQDGFLAKNIQYF. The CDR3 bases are TGTGCCAGCAGCCAAGACGGGTTCTTAGCCAAAAACATTCAGTACTTC.

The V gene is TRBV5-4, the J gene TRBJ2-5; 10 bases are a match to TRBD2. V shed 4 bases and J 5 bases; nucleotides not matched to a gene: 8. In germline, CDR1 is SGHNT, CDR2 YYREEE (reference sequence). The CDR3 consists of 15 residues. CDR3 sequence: CASSLSGGAVETQYF. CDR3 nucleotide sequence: TGTGCCAGCAGCCTAAGCGGGGGGGCCGTGGAGACCCAGTACTTC.

The CDR3 loop is CASTQWTRTGEDPIETIYGYTF. CDR3 sequence (DNA): TGTGCCAGTACCCAATGGACCCGGACAGGTGAGGACCCTATAGAAACTATCTATGGCTACACCTTC. The chain has TRBV19 and TRBJ1-2, with 7 bases aligning to TRBD1. CDR1 is LNHDA, CDR2 SQIVND, per germline (reference sequence). CDR3 length: 22 amino acids. The V segment lost 7 bases and the J segment 4 bases; nucleotides outside the gene matches: 33.